What follows describes a single T cell receptor (beta chain). Generated by immunoSEQ multiplex PCR, the TCRdb table keeps only in-frame clones and is missing some. The sample carries roughly 60,000 clones, 70% to 90% recorded once. The data were taken from a study of OX40 agonist ivuxolimab in advanced cancers. V trimming: 4 bases; J trimming: 4 bases; junction bases outside the gene matches: 5. The CDR3 length is 14 residues. Looked up from germline, CDR1 is SGHNT and CDR2 is YYREEE (reference sequence). The chain recombines TRBV5-4 with TRBJ1-5; 7 bases line up with TRBD1. The source material was CD4+ or CD8+ T cells sorted from blood, sampled in a trial of the OX40 agonist ivuxolimab. The sequence derives from an adult with an advanced solid tumor such as melanoma, head and neck, liver or kidney cancer. CDR3 sequence reads: CASSEGTDNQPQHF. CDR3 coding DNA: TGTGCCAGCAGCGAAGGGACAGATAATCAGCCCCAGCATTTT.